This is a list of T cell receptor beta chains from one sample in a study of T cells in Graves' hyperthyroidism and ophthalmopathy. TCRdb used MiXCR to reprocess the multiplex PCR reads, holding one entry per CDR3 protein. Of around 300,000 distinct CDR3 sequences in the sample, roughly 20% were seen once. The sequencing input was blood. The receptors were gathered from a man younger than 45 with Graves' ophthalmopathy. Each CDR3 is given with its conserved first and last residue. Fields, in order: D gene, J gene, V gene, clone size, CDR3 DNA, CDR3 protein. The D gene is left open where the match is weak. Expanded clones are given a class, and other clones once, few, many or no size at all.

d_call: TRBD2; j_call: TRBJ2-3; v_call: TRBV12-3/TRBV12-4; clone_size: few; cdr3_nt: TGTGCCAGCAGTTTAGCTGCGGGAGGAACAGATACGCAGTATTTT; cdr3_aa: CASSLAAGGTDTQYF
d_call: TRBD1; j_call: TRBJ2-7; v_call: TRBV19; clone_size: NA; cdr3_nt: TGTGCCAGTAGTATGGACAGGGAATACGAGCAGTACTTC; cdr3_aa: CASSMDREYEQYF
d_call: NA; j_call: TRBJ2-7; v_call: TRBV30; clone_size: few; cdr3_nt: TGTGCCTGGAGTGAAACCCCGCGGCCAATCGAGCAGTACTTC; cdr3_aa: CAWSETPRPIEQYF
d_call: TRBD1; j_call: TRBJ1-5; v_call: TRBV2; clone_size: many; cdr3_nt: TGTGCCAGCAGTCTGAGGGACAGAGGTAGAGGCAATCAGCCCCAGCATTTT; cdr3_aa: CASSLRDRGRGNQPQHF
d_call: TRBD1; j_call: TRBJ1-5; v_call: TRBV20-1; clone_size: NA; cdr3_nt: TGCAGTGCTAGGAAACAGGGGGGCAATCAGCCCCAGCATTTT; cdr3_aa: CSARKQGGNQPQHF
d_call: TRBD2; j_call: TRBJ2-5; v_call: TRBV5-6; clone_size: NA; cdr3_nt: TGTGCCAGCAGCTCGGCAGGACTAGCGACACAAGAGACCCAGTACTTC; cdr3_aa: CASSSAGLATQETQYF
d_call: TRBD2; j_call: TRBJ2-7; v_call: TRBV29-1; clone_size: NA; cdr3_nt: TGCAGCGTGAGTCGGAGGGCGGGAGGCTACGAGCAGTACTTC; cdr3_aa: CSVSRRAGGYEQYF
d_call: NA; j_call: TRBJ1-2; v_call: TRBV28; clone_size: few; cdr3_nt: TGTGCCAGCAGTTTAGGGGGGATCCAGTATGGCTACACCTTC; cdr3_aa: CASSLGGIQYGYTF
d_call: NA; j_call: TRBJ2-1; v_call: TRBV20-1; clone_size: few; cdr3_nt: TGCAGTGCTAGATTCGGGAAGGGTTACAATGAGCAGTTCTTC; cdr3_aa: CSARFGKGYNEQFF
d_call: TRBD2; j_call: TRBJ2-7; v_call: TRBV12-3/TRBV12-4; clone_size: many; cdr3_nt: TGTGCCAGCAGTCCGACTCGGGCGGGAGTTGAGCAGTACTTC; cdr3_aa: CASSPTRAGVEQYF
d_call: NA; j_call: TRBJ2-7; v_call: TRBV4-1; clone_size: few; cdr3_nt: TGCGCCAGCAGCCAAGGGGCAGGATTTTCCTACGAGCAGTACTTC; cdr3_aa: CASSQGAGFSYEQYF
d_call: TRBD1; j_call: TRBJ2-1; v_call: TRBV29-1; clone_size: many; cdr3_nt: TGCAGCGGCGGGACAGGGGGGTATGAGCAGTTCTTC; cdr3_aa: CSGGTGGYEQFF
d_call: NA; j_call: TRBJ2-2; v_call: TRBV5-1; clone_size: few; cdr3_nt: TGCGCCAGCAGCATACAGCTCACCGGGGAGCTGTTTTTT; cdr3_aa: CASSIQLTGELFF
d_call: TRBD2; j_call: TRBJ2-3; v_call: TRBV11-2; clone_size: NA; cdr3_nt: TGTGCCAGCAGCTTACCATCCTTAGCGGGAGATACAGATACGCAGTATTTT; cdr3_aa: CASSLPSLAGDTDTQYF